A selection of T cell receptor beta chains follows, all from one sample in a study of CD8+ T cells in alopecia areata. Assay: immunoSEQ multiplex PCR; the TCRdb copy retains only in-frame clones and omits some. The sample yields some 200,000 clones, 58% seen once. The sample consisted of CD4+ T cells sorted from blood, taken at week 24, from a patient treated with tofacitinib. The receptors here all came from a human donor with alopecia areata. Both conserved end residues are part of each CDR3. D genes are given only for firm matches. Size values are once, few and many counts, or a class for expanded clones, and some rows have none.

TRBV7-2	.	TRBJ1-3	.	TGTGCCAGCAGCTTAGCTTCTCCGGGACTATTGGGAAACACCATATATTTT	CASSLASPGLLGNTIYF
TRBV18	.	TRBJ2-3	TRBD1	TGTGCCAGCTCACGAGACAGGGCCAGCACAGATACGCAGTATTTT	CASSRDRASTDTQYF
TRBV27	.	TRBJ2-2	TRBD1	TGTGCCAGCAGACCGGGACAGGGTACGACCGGGGAGCTGTTTTTT	CASRPGQGTTGELFF
TRBV27	.	TRBJ1-1	.	TGTGCCAGCAGTGTCAGGGCCTTGAACACTGAAGCTTTCTTT	CASSVRALNTEAFF
TRBV20-1	few	TRBJ2-7	.	TGCAGTGCTAGGGAGGGCCGGGAGCAGTACTTC	CSAREGREQYF
TRBV7-2	.	TRBJ2-2	TRBD1	TGTGCCAGCAGCTTAGGGGACAGATATAACACCGGGGAGCTGTTTTTT	CASSLGDRYNTGELFF
TRBV25-1	.	TRBJ1-4	.	TGTGCCACCGCGCAGCTGGAAAAACTGTTTTTT	CATAQLEKLFF
TRBV9	few	TRBJ1-2	.	TGTGCCAGCAGCGTAGGAACAGGGACCTATGGGGGCTACACCTTC	CASSVGTGTYGGYTF
TRBV5-1	.	TRBJ2-1	.	TGCGCCAGCAGCCCGGAACCGGGAGACTCATACAATGAGCAGTTCTTC	CASSPEPGDSYNEQFF
TRBV5-1	.	TRBJ1-5	TRBD1	TGCGCCAGCAGCTTGGGGGGACAGGGCACGGGGCAGCCCCAGCATTTT	CASSLGGQGTGQPQHF
TRBV6-5	once	TRBJ2-6	.	TGTGCCAGCAGTCAGACTCACTCTGGGGCCAACGTCCTGACTTTC	CASSQTHSGANVLTF
TRBV2	.	TRBJ2-2	.	TGTGCCAGCACAGCCCTCGCGAACACCGGGGAGCTGTTTTTT	CASTALANTGELFF
TRBV4-3	few	TRBJ1-2	.	TGCGCCAGCAGCCAAGAGAGAAACTATGGCTACACCTTC	CASSQERNYGYTF
TRBV5-1	.	TRBJ1-4	.	TGCGCCAGCAGCGATCGCAGGGCCGCAAAACTGTTTTTT	CASSDRRAAKLFF
TRBV28	.	TRBJ2-1	TRBD2	TGTGCCAGCATCTCTAGCGGGAGTCCCTACAATGAGCAGTTCTTC	CASISSGSPYNEQFF
TRBV25-1	few	TRBJ1-1	.	TGTGCCAGCAGTGCATCCAGGTGGGGGGCGGTCACTGAAGCTTTCTTT	CASSASRWGAVTEAFF
TRBV7-9	.	TRBJ1-2	TRBD1	TGTGCCAGCGGGCGGACAGGGGGGAACTATGGCTACACCTTC	CASGRTGGNYGYTF
TRBV28	.	TRBJ2-3	.	TGTGCCGAGGCAGGTAGCACAGATACGCAGTATTTT	CAEAGSTDTQYF
TRBV28	.	TRBJ2-3	.	TGTGCCAGCAGAGGGGCTAGCACAGATACGCAGTATTTT	CASRGASTDTQYF
TRBV9	few	TRBJ2-6	TRBD1	TGTGCCAGCAGCGCCCGGGGACAGGGCGAAATCTCCGGGGCCAACGTCCTGACTTTC	CASSARGQGEISGANVLTF
TRBV29-1	medium-sized	TRBJ1-1	TRBD1	TGCAGCGTTCAAAGGGGGCCCGGAGCTTTCTTT	CSVQRGPGAFF
TRBV11-2	.	TRBJ2-2	.	TGTGCCAGCAGCTTGGGTCCTGTCGGGGAGCTGTTTTTT	CASSLGPVGELFF
TRBV2	.	TRBJ2-7	TRBD2	TGTGCCAGCAGGATTGGGACTAGCGGGAGATCCTACGAGCAGTACTTC	CASRIGTSGRSYEQYF
TRBV7-7	few	TRBJ2-1	.	TGTGCCAGCAGTCCTCAGATAGACAATGAGCAGTTCTTC	CASSPQIDNEQFF
TRBV12-5	.	TRBJ1-5	.	TGTGCTAGTGGTTTGGGACTGAATCAGCCCCAGCATTTT	CASGLGLNQPQHF
TRBV6-5	.	TRBJ2-7	.	TGTGCCAGCAGTTACGCTCGGTTAGCCTACGAGCAGTACTTC	CASSYARLAYEQYF
TRBV7-9	.	TRBJ2-3	.	TGTGCCAGCAGCTTAACTAGGGCGCAGTATTTT	CASSLTRAQYF
TRBV2	few	TRBJ2-1	.	TGTGCCAGCAGAACGGGGACCGGTTCCTACAATGAGCAGTTCTTC	CASRTGTGSYNEQFF
TRBV28	.	TRBJ1-5	.	TGTGCCAGCAGCAAGGTGTTTGGAGGGCAGCCCCAGCATTTT	CASSKVFGGQPQHF
TRBV28	.	TRBJ1-5	TRBD1	TGTGCCAGCACTACACTGACAGGGATAGATCAGCCCCAGCATTTT	CASTTLTGIDQPQHF
TRBV27	.	TRBJ2-7	TRBD1	TGTGCCAGCAGTTTTCTTACAGGGGTCCCCCCCTACGAGCAGTACTTC	CASSFLTGVPPYEQYF
TRBV5-1	.	TRBJ1-4	.	TGCGCCAGCAGCTCTGACAGTAATAATGAAAAACTGTTTTTT	CASSSDSNNEKLFF
TRBV29-1	few	TRBJ2-3	.	TGCAGCGTTGAAGATCGGTTCGACCCCAGCACAGATACGCAGTATTTT	CSVEDRFDPSTDTQYF
TRBV6-1	.	TRBJ2-2	TRBD2	TGTGCCAGCAGTGAAGGGCTAGCGGGAGGTCCCATGGGCGGGGAGCTGTTTTTT	CASSEGLAGGPMGGELFF
TRBV5-1	.	TRBJ2-3	.	TGCGCCAGCAGCAGATCGGGCCCAGATACGCAGTATTTT	CASSRSGPDTQYF
TRBV5-4	few	TRBJ2-7	TRBD2	TGTGCCAGCAGCCGCCTCCTAGCGGAGAGCTCCTACGAGCAGTACTTC	CASSRLLAESSYEQYF
TRBV7-2	.	TRBJ1-2	.	TGTGCCAGCAGCTCAGTTAACTATGGCTACACCTTC	CASSSVNYGYTF
TRBV30	.	TRBJ1-3	TRBD1	TGTGCCTGGACCGTTAGCTGGACAGGGAGCTCTGGAAACACCATATATTTT	CAWTVSWTGSSGNTIYF
TRBV10-3	.	TRBJ1-4	TRBD1	TGTGCCATCAGGGGGACAGGGGGAAGTAATGAAAAACTGTTTTTT	CAIRGTGGSNEKLFF
TRBV7-2	.	TRBJ1-2	TRBD1	TGTGCCAGCAGCTTATTTACGCCAGGGGGCATTCATGGCTACACCTTC	CASSLFTPGGIHGYTF
TRBV7-9	few	TRBJ1-1	.	TGTGCCAGCAGCGATACATCGAACACTGAAGCTTTCTTT	CASSDTSNTEAFF
TRBV21-1	.	TRBJ1-5	.	TGTGCCAGCAGCAAAGGAAGAGAAGGCAATCAGCCCCAGCATTTT	CASSKGREGNQPQHF
TRBV4-1	few	TRBJ2-5	TRBD1	TGCGCCAGCAGCCAAGATCTCGGGACAGGTCAAGAGACCCAGTACTTC	CASSQDLGTGQETQYF
TRBV6-6	.	TRBJ1-1	TRBD1	TGTGCCAGCAGAAAACAGGGGGCGAACACTGAAGCTTTCTTT	CASRKQGANTEAFF
TRBV29-1	few	TRBJ2-3	TRBD1	TGCAGCCTCAGCTGGGGACAGGGGACAGATACGCAGTATTTT	CSLSWGQGTDTQYF
TRBV25-1	.	TRBJ1-2	TRBD1	TGTGCCAGCAGTGACGTAATAGGGGGCCTGGGGGATGGCTACACCTTC	CASSDVIGGLGDGYTF
TRBV29-1	.	TRBJ1-1	TRBD1	TGCAGCGTTGAGGGTTTCGGGACAGGGGACACTGAAGCTTTCTTT	CSVEGFGTGDTEAFF
TRBV4-1	.	TRBJ1-2	.	TGCGCCAGCAGCCAAGACTGGTCGGGCCTTAGGGGCTACACCTTC	CASSQDWSGLRGYTF
TRBV5-1	few	TRBJ2-7	.	TGCGCCAGCACCCTAGGGGGAGGGTCCTACGAGCAGTACTTC	CASTLGGGSYEQYF
TRBV29-1	few	TRBJ2-7	.	TGCAGCGCCCTATCAGCCTACGAGCAGTACTTC	CSALSAYEQYF
TRBV27	.	TRBJ1-5	TRBD1	TGTGCCAGCAGTGCTTCAGGGGGAGAGCAGCCCCAGCATTTT	CASSASGGEQPQHF